This T cell receptor beta chain was found in a study of blood T cells in healthy people across ages. Study observations and caveats: As age increased, TCR beta diversity per million T cells fell in a roughly linear fashion.

Together with a sample-barcoded 5' primer, a J-beta primer mix was included in a second PCR lasting about 7 to 11 cycles. Every sample gave at least 3 million paired-end reads containing CDR3. MiXCR, applied by TCRdb to the 5' RACE reads, yields one record per CDR3 protein. The sample has 1.6 million or so distinct CDR3 sequences; around 35% are singletons. For every donor, a draw yielded roughly 9.3 milliliters of peripheral blood. This clonotype showed up just a few times. Its antigen remains unknown. V was pared by 0 bases and J by 11 bases, with 12 bases between. Germline V gene data show CDR1 as SGDLS and CDR2 as YYNGEE. This CDR3 is built from 14 residues.

The receptor was derived from a woman aged 25 to 39 in good health. V is TRBV9 and J is TRBJ1-6; D gene uncertain. The sample comprised blood. The CDR3 reads CASSVGGGGPPLHF. The CDR3 nucleotides read TGTGCCAGCAGCGTAGGCGGAGGAGGCCCACCCCTCCACTTT.